These 23 T cell receptor beta chains share one sample of origin, sequenced in a study of CD8 T cells in Susac syndrome. When the RNA was reverse transcribed, random hexamers were used with an input of about 0.45 to 1 ug. In TCRdb, the immunoSEQ multiplex PCR reads were re-called with MiXCR into one record per CDR3 protein. The sample includes about 240,000 distinct CDR3 sequences, 96% seen only once; the top ten take approximately 0.094%. Sequencing input: CD4+ T cells from PBMCs. The receptors were sampled from a human donor with Susac syndrome.

As regards this clonotype: At one boundary the junction diverges from the germline segment, which might be a read error. The chain links TRBV28 to TRBJ2-5; maybe TRBD2 (6 bases). CDR3 size: 14 residues. Germline lookup yields CDR1 MDHEN and CDR2 SYDVKM. CDR3 residues: CASSLGGPQQTQYF. The CDR3 coding sequence is TGTGCCAGCAGTTTGGGGGGACCCCAACAGACCCAGTACTTC.

V usage is TRBV14 and J usage is TRBJ2-7; TRBD2 matches 12 bases. The CDR3 extends over 15 amino acids. Trimming took 2 bases from V and 4 from J; bases not matched to a gene: 3. In germline, CDR1 is SGHDN, CDR2 FVKESK. CDR3 sequence: CASSQQTSGRYEQYF. The CDR3 DNA follows: TGTGCCAGCAGCCAACAGACTAGCGGGAGATACGAGCAGTACTTC.

The V call is TRBV18, the J call TRBJ2-1, with TRBD2 identical over 9 bases. Germline lookup yields CDR1 KGHSH and CDR2 LQKENI. The ends lost 5 bases at V and 8 bases at J; junction bases unmatched: 4. This CDR3 is 13 amino acids long. CDR3 in DNA: TGTGCCAGCTCATTGCGGGGGGGCGATGAGCAGTTCTTC. It yields the protein CASSLRGGDEQFF.

This chain joins TRBV19 and TRBJ2-5; D is perhaps TRBD2 (5 bases). Trimming left V 4 bases short and J 1 base short, with 13 bases between. Germline V lookup: CDR1 LNHDA, CDR2 SQIVND (reference sequence). The CDR3 runs to 15 residues. The CDR3 region has the DNA TGTGCCAGTAGTACGTCCGTGACTATCCAAGAGACCCAGTACTTC. This gives the protein CASSTSVTIQETQYF.

A single count supports this clonotype. The chain has TRBV3-1 and TRBJ2-2, with D possibly being TRBD2 (5 bases). Trimming removed 1 base from V and 7 bases from J, with 7 bases in between. The CDR3 totals 13 residues. In germline, CDR1 is LGHDT, CDR2 YNNKEL (reference sequence). Written as DNA, the CDR3 is TGTGCCAGCAGCCAAGGACTACACGGGGAGCTGTTTTTT. It yields the protein CASSQGLHGELFF. The whole variable domain, filled in from reference TRBV3-1 and TRBJ2-2, reads DTAVSQTPKYLVTQMGNDKSIKCEQNLGHDTMYWYKQDSKKFLKIMFSYNNKELIINETVPNRFSPKSPDKAHLNLHINSLELGDSAVYFCASSQGLHGELFFGEGSRLTVL.

Points on this clonotype: One end of the junction does not line up with germline, which may come from a read error. The chain joins TRBV7-7 to TRBJ2-2; TRBD2 aligns across 7 bases. CDR3 length equals 17 residues. Germline-derived CDR1 and CDR2 are SSHAT and FNYEAQ (reference sequence). The DNA of the CDR3 is TGTGCTAGCAGCTTACGATCGAAGGGAGGGGTCACCGGGGAGCTGTTTTTT. Translated, it gives CASSLRSKGGVTGELFF.

This chain links TRBV5-1 with TRBJ1-4, with 7 positions matching TRBD1. V was pared by 5 bases and J by 5 bases, with 6 bases of the junction left unmatched. Germline-derived CDR1 and CDR2 are SGHRS and YFSETQ. The CDR3 contains 14 residues. CDR3 coding DNA: TGCGCCAGCAGTCTCCGGGACAGCAATGAAAAACTGTTTTTT. It encodes CASSLRDSNEKLFF.

The rearrangement joins TRBV24-1 to TRBJ2-6; the D is unclear. The CDR3 length is 17 residues. V dropped 4 bases and J dropped 2 bases, with 14 bases sitting between them. Germline V gene data show CDR1 as KGHDR and CDR2 as SFDVKD. CDR3 nucleotides: TGTGCCACCAGTGACGAAATGGCGAGTGCTGGGGCCAACGTCCTGACTTTC. Encoded protein: CATSDEMASAGANVLTF.

The CDR3 region is CASSLVVGGLYEQYF. CDR3 in DNA: TGCGCCAGCAGCTTGGTCGTAGGGGGGCTCTACGAGCAGTACTTC. This rearrangement joins TRBV5-1 to TRBJ2-7; either TRBD1 or TRBD2 may supply D (6 bases each). V dropped 0 bases and J dropped 3 bases, with 13 bases sitting between them. The CDR3 length is 15 residues. The germline gives CDR1 SGHRS, CDR2 YFSETQ.

This clonotype was recorded once. The chain is built from TRBV5-1 and TRBJ2-3; TRBD1 might be the D (6 bases). This CDR3 has 16 residues. V lost 0 bases and J lost 0, with 11 bases in between. Germline V gene sequence: CDR1 SGHRS, CDR2 YFSETQ. The CDR3 DNA follows: TGCGCCAGCAGCTTGGACCTGGGACAAAGCACAGATACGCAGTATTTT. Its translation is CASSLDLGQSTDTQYF. Using reference TRBV5-1 and TRBJ2-3 for the parts outside the CDR3, the full variable domain is KAGVTQTPRYLIKTRGQQVTLSCSPISGHRSVSWYQQTPGQGLQFLFEYFSETQRNKGNFPGRFSGRQFSNSRSEMNVSTLELGDSALYLCASSLDLGQSTDTQYFGPGTRLTVL.

The chain has TRBV12-3 or TRBV12-4 and TRBJ2-5; possible D gene TRBD2, 5 bases. V was pared by 6 bases and J by 7 bases, with 18 bases between. The CDR3 is made up of 14 amino acids. CDR3 bases: TGTGCCAGCAGCTATGCGGGTCGGAAGGTGACCCAGTACTTC. Translating it yields CASSYAGRKVTQYF.

This chain links TRBV29-1 with TRBJ1-1; D is perhaps TRBD1 (6 bases). Trimming pared 4 bases from V and 10 bases from J, leaving 13 bases between. CDR1 is SQVTM and CDR2 is ANQGSEA in the germline V gene. The CDR3 contains 11 residues. CDR3 protein: CSVAQGGRAFF. DNA for the CDR3: TGCAGCGTTGCACAGGGAGGTCGAGCTTTCTTT.

The gene calls are TRBV12-3 or TRBV12-4 and TRBJ1-2; possible D gene TRBD1, 6 bases. V was pared by 3 bases and J by 2 bases, with 13 bases between. The CDR3 sequence is 15 residues long. The DNA for the CDR3 is TGTGCCAGCAGTTTTGTGGGGGGCCTAAACTATGGCTACACCTTC. It yields the protein CASSFVGGLNYGYTF.

The genes are TRBV7-2 and TRBJ1-2; TRBD1 is a possible D gene (6 bases). The germline V and J ends were trimmed by 3 bases and 2 bases, with 13 bases remaining between them. Germline CDR1 SGHTA, CDR2 FQGNSA. There are 15 residues in the CDR3. CDR3 residues: CASSFAGGGNYGYTF. In DNA, the CDR3 is TGTGCCAGCAGCTTTGCTGGGGGCGGAAACTATGGCTACACCTTC.

V gene TRBV3-1 combines with J gene TRBJ2-7, with TRBD2 matching 10 bases. This CDR3 is 17 amino acids long. V trimming: 0 bases; J trimming: 3 bases; junction bases outside the gene matches: 8. Per the germline V gene, CDR1 is LGHDT and CDR2 is YNNKEL (reference sequence). For the CDR3, the DNA is TGTGCCAGCAGCCAAGAGGGGGAACTAGCGGGGTACTACGAGCAGTACTTC. This gives the protein CASSQEGELAGYYEQYF.

The chain is built from TRBV28 and TRBJ2-5, with TRBD1 matching over 8 bases. The V and J ends lost 5 bases and 0 bases, in that order; junction bases with no gene match: 11. Germline assignment: CDR1 MDHEN and CDR2 SYDVKM. The CDR3 covers 17 residues. As DNA, the CDR3 is TGTGCCAGCAGTCACCCTACCCGGGACAGGTACCAAGAGACCCAGTACTTC. It codes for CASSHPTRDRYQETQYF.

This chain connects TRBV29-1 to TRBJ2-6; the match to TRBD1 covers 7 bases. The CDR3 is made up of 17 amino acids. The V gene's germline CDR1 is SQVTM and CDR2 ANQGSEA. J lost 2 bases, V lost 3 bases, and 10 bases had no gene match. The CDR3 DNA reads as TGCAGCGTTGATGAGGCGACAGGGTTCCCTGGGGCCAACGTCCTGACTTTC. Its protein product is CSVDEATGFPGANVLTF.

The chain has TRBV5-4 and TRBJ2-1; D is perhaps TRBD2 (6 bases). V was clipped by 5 bases and J by 2 bases, with 17 bases between them. The CDR3 sequence is 16 residues long. Germline V gene sequence: CDR1 SGHNT, CDR2 YYREEE (reference sequence). Here the CDR3 reads CASRGGPLMTYNEQFF. The CDR3 nucleotides read TGTGCCAGCAGGGGAGGACCCCTTATGACCTACAATGAGCAGTTCTTC.

The gene calls are TRBV20-1 and TRBJ2-3, with a weak D call TRBD2 (6 bases). The CDR3 has 15 amino acids. V lost 3 bases and J 0 bases, leaving 13 bases between the germline ends. Germline V gene data show CDR1 as DFQATT and CDR2 as SNEGSKA (reference sequence). For the CDR3, the DNA is TGCAGTGCTAGGATCCCACTAGCAAGCACAGATACGCAGTATTTT. This translates into CSARIPLASTDTQYF.

The chain joins TRBV7-6 to TRBJ1-2, with D perhaps TRBD1 (5 bases). Trimming took 1 base from V and 6 from J, leaving 9 bases between them. Germline loops: CDR1 SGHVS, CDR2 FNYEAQ. There are 13 residues in the CDR3. CDR3 sequence: CASSLVGRDGYTF. In DNA form, the CDR3 reads TGTGCCAGCAGCTTAGTCGGCAGGGATGGCTACACCTTC.

This chain links TRBV20-1 with TRBJ2-1, with D perhaps TRBD2 (6 bases). Trimming cost V 5 bases and J 0 bases, with 11 bases left between them. Germline assignment: CDR1 DFQATT and CDR2 SNEGSKA (reference sequence). The CDR3 totals 14 residues. DNA for the CDR3: TGCAGTGCTTTAGCGGCGAGCTCCTACAATGAGCAGTTCTTC. Protein sequence: CSALAASSYNEQFF.

The chain uses TRBV29-1 and TRBJ1-5; D is uncertain. Germline V gene sequence: CDR1 SQVTM, CDR2 ANQGSEA. This CDR3 contains 13 residues. V lost 4 bases, J lost 6 bases, and 13 bases lay in between. In DNA form, the CDR3 reads TGCAGCGTTGGTGACTGGGTGGGTCAGCCCCAGCATTTT. This encodes CSVGDWVGQPQHF.

The gene calls are TRBV5-4 and TRBJ1-2, with 7 bases aligning to TRBD1. CDR3 size: 14 residues. Trimming removed 4 bases from V and 0 bases from J; junction bases left unmatched: 3. CDR1 SGHNT and CDR2 YYREEE come from the germline V gene (reference sequence). CDR3 sequence: CASSPGQANYGYTF. CDR3 nucleotide sequence: TGTGCCAGCAGCCCAGGACAGGCTAACTATGGCTACACCTTC.